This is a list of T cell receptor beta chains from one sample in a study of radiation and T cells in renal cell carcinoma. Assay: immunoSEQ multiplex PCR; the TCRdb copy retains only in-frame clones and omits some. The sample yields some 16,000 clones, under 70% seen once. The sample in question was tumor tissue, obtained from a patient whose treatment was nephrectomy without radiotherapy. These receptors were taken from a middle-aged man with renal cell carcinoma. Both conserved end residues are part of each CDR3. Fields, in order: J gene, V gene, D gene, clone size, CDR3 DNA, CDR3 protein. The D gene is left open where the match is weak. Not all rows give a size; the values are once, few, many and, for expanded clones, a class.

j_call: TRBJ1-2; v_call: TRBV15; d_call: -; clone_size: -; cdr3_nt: TGTGCCACCAGCAGAGATAAGACAGGAATGTATGGCTACACCTTC; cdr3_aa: CATSRDKTGMYGYTF
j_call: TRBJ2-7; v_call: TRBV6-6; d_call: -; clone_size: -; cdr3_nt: TGTGCCAACCGGAGGGACCCGACCGGCGAGCAGTACTTC; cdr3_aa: CANRRDPTGEQYF
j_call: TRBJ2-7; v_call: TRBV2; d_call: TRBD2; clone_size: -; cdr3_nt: TGTGCCAGCATTTCGACTAGCGGTTTCTACGAGCAGTACTTC; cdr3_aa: CASISTSGFYEQYF
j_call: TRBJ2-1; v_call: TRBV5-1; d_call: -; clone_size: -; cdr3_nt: TGCGCCAGCAGCTTGGCGGGCGGTGGCGGCGGGTTCTTC; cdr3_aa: CASSLAGGGGGFF
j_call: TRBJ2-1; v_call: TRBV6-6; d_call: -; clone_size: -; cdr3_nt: TGTGCCAGTAGTTTAACGGGACAAAACTTCCTTGCGCCGTTCTTC; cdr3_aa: CASSLTGQNFLAPFF
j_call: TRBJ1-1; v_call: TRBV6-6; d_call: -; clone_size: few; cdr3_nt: TGTGCCAGCAGTTGGTCGGGCGGACTGGAAGCTTTCTTT; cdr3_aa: CASSWSGGLEAFF
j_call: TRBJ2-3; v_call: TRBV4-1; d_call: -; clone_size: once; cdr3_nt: TGCGCCAGCAGCCGGAACGGCGGGTCTAGCACAGATACGCAGTATTTT; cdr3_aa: CASSRNGGSSTDTQYF
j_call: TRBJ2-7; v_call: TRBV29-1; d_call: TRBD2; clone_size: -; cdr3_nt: TGCAGCTTCTCGACTAGCGGGGGCCTGTACGAGCAGTACTTC; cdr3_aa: CSFSTSGGLYEQYF
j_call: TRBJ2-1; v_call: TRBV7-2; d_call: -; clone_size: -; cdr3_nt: TGTGCCAGCAGCTATTTTGTCGGTGAGCAGTTCTTC; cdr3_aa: CASSYFVGEQFF
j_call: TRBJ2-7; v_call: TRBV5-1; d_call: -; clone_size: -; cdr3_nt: TGCGCCAGCAGCTTGGTTTTTCAGGAACCTTGGGAGCAGTACTTC; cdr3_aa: CASSLVFQEPWEQYF
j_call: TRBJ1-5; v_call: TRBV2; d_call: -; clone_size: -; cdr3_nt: TGTGCCAGCAGCCTCCGGGAACAGCCCCAGCATTTT; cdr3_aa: CASSLREQPQHF
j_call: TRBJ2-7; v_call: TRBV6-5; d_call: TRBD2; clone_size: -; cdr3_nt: TGTGCCAGCAGTTACTCGAAAGCTAGCGGGGTATACGAGCAGTACTTC; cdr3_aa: CASSYSKASGVYEQYF
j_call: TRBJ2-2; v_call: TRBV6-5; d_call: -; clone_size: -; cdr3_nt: TGTGCCAGCAGTTACTCACCGAACACCGGGGAGCTGTTTTTT; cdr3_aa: CASSYSPNTGELFF
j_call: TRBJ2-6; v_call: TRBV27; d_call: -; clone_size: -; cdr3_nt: TGTGCCAGCAGGGGATCTGGGGCCAACGTCCTGACTTTC; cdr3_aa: CASRGSGANVLTF
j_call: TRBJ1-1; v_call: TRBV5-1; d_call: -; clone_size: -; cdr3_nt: TGCGCCAGCACCCTAACCTCTGGACGGACGAACACTGAAGCTTTCTTT; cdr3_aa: CASTLTSGRTNTEAFF
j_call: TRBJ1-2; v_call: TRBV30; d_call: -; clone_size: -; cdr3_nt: TGTGCCTGGCGGGGGGGCGCGGGGGGCAACTATGGCTACACCTTC; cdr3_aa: CAWRGGAGGNYGYTF
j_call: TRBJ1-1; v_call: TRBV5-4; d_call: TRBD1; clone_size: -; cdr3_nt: TGTGCCAGCAGCCAACTTCAGGGGGCGGGGACTGAAGCTTTCTTT; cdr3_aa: CASSQLQGAGTEAFF
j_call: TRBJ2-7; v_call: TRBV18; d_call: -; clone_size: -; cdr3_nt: TGTGCCAGCTCACCAGGGGGCGACGAGCAGTACTTC; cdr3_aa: CASSPGGDEQYF
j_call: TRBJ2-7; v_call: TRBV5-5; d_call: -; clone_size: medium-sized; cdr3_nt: TGTGCCAGCAGCTTTCCGGGTCAACACGAGCAGTACTTC; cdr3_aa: CASSFPGQHEQYF
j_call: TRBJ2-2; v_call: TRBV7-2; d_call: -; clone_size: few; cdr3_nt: TGTGCCAGCAGCCCTAGCCATTCCGGGGAGCTGTTTTTT; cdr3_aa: CASSPSHSGELFF
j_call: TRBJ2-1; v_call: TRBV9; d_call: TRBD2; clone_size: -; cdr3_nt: TGTGCCAGCAGCGTAGCTAGCGGGGGGCCTGGGACTTACAATGAGCAGTTCTTC; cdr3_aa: CASSVASGGPGTYNEQFF
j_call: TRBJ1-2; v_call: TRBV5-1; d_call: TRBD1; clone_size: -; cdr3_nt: TGCGCCAGCAGCTTGCAGGCCCAGGGGGCGATCGGCTATGGCTACACCTTC; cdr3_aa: CASSLQAQGAIGYGYTF
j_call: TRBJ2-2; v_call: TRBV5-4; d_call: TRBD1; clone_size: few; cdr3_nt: TGTGCCAGCAGCACATCCCCCGGGACAGGTGGAGACGGGGAGCTGTTTTTT; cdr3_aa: CASSTSPGTGGDGELFF
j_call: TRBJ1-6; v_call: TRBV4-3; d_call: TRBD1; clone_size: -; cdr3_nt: TGCGCCAGCAGCCGGCAGACAGGGTCCGGATCACCCCTCCACTTT; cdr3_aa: CASSRQTGSGSPLHF
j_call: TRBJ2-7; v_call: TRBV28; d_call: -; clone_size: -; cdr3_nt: TGTGCCTCCCTTCTACGGGAGTCCTACGAGCAGTACTTC; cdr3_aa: CASLLRESYEQYF
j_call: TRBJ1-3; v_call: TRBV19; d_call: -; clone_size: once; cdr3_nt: TGTGCCAGTAGTCAGGACCGCCTGGGGAACACCATATATTTT; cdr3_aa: CASSQDRLGNTIYF
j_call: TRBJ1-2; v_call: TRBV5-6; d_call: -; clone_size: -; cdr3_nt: TGTGCCAGCAGCCATAAGGCCCGGACCCACTATGGCTACACCTTC; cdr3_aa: CASSHKARTHYGYTF
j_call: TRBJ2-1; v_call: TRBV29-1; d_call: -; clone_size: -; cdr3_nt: TGCAGCGTTGATGCTAGTTGGGGCTACAATGAGCAGTTCTTC; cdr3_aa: CSVDASWGYNEQFF
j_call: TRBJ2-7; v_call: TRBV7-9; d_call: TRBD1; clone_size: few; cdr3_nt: TGTGCCAGCAGCCGGACAGGGTACGAGCAGTACTTC; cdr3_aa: CASSRTGYEQYF
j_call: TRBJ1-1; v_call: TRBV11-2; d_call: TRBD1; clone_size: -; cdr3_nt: TGTGCCAGCAGCCTCGGACAGGGGGTCATGAACACTGAAGCTTTCTTT; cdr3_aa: CASSLGQGVMNTEAFF
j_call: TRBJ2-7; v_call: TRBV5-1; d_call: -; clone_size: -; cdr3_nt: TGCGCCAGCTCAACTAACCGGGACACAGCCTACGAGCAGTACTTC; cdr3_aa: CASSTNRDTAYEQYF
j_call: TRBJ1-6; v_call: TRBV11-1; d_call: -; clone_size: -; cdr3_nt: TGTGCCAGCAGACAAGGGCAGGATCGCCGTAATTCACCCCTCCACTTT; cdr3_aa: CASRQGQDRRNSPLHF
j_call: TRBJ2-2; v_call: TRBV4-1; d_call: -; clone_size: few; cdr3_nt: TGCGCCAGCAGCCAAGTAGGCACAGGGCGAAACACCGGGGAGCTGTTTTTT; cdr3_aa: CASSQVGTGRNTGELFF
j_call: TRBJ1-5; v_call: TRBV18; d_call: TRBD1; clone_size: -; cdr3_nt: TGTGCCAGCTCCTACACGGGACAGACGAATCAGCCCCAGCATTTT; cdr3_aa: CASSYTGQTNQPQHF
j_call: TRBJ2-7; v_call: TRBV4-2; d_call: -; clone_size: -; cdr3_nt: TGTGCCAGCAGCCAAGTTTCCGGCGGGTTAACCTACGAGCAGTACTTC; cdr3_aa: CASSQVSGGLTYEQYF
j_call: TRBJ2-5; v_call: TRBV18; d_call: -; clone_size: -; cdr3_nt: TGTGCCAGCTCACCATGGGACTCCGAAGAGACCCAGTACTTC; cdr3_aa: CASSPWDSEETQYF